This T cell receptor (beta chain) was captured by sequencing in a study of long-term antiretroviral therapy in people with HIV. They ran version v3.0 of the immunoSEQ assay at survey level. Some clones are missing from TCRdb's copy, which holds only in-frame ones; the method was immunoSEQ multiplex PCR. In the table there are fewer than 35,000 clones, just under 80% of which are singletons. Trimming shortened V by 1 base and J by 4 bases, and 12 bases separated the two germline ends. Germline lookup yields CDR1 SGHDT and CDR2 YYEEEE. This CDR3 is built from 15 residues. This specimen was unsorted PBMCs, taken 3.1 years after starting antiretroviral therapy. The genes are TRBV5-6 and TRBJ2-1; tentative D call: TRBD2 (5 bases). The clonotype was recovered from a woman aged 50 to 60 with HIV. CDR3 in DNA: TGTGCCAGCAGCTTGTTCACTAGGGAATACAATGAGCAGTTCTTC. Translated: CASSLFTREYNEQFF.